This TCR beta chain was identified during a study of blood T cell repertoires in COVID-19. Study-wide context: Donors in the United States, Italy and Spain gave samples during acute or convalescent COVID-19.

The trim removed 0 bases at V and 7 bases at J, leaving 2 bases unmatched. Per the germline V gene, CDR1 is MNHEY and CDR2 is SVGAGI. The CDR3 totals 13 residues. In the study's own analysis: Scientists estimated how many nucleated cells there were by amplifying reference gene primers. Libraries were prepared by immunoSEQ multiplex PCR; TCRdb keeps only in-frame clonotypes and omits some of them. That table supplies the V and J calls and clone size; D and trimming were determined from the DNA. The profile shows approximately 140,000 clones, approximately 86% of them singletons. The chain couples TRBV6-5 to TRBJ1-2; 7 nucleotides match TRBD1. Sequenced: peripheral blood. This clonotype was sampled from a woman aged 60-75 years with active or convalescent COVID-19. The CDR3 reads CASSYSGGGGYTF. For the CDR3, the DNA is TGTGCCAGCAGTTACTCAGGGGGCGGTGGCTACACCTTC.